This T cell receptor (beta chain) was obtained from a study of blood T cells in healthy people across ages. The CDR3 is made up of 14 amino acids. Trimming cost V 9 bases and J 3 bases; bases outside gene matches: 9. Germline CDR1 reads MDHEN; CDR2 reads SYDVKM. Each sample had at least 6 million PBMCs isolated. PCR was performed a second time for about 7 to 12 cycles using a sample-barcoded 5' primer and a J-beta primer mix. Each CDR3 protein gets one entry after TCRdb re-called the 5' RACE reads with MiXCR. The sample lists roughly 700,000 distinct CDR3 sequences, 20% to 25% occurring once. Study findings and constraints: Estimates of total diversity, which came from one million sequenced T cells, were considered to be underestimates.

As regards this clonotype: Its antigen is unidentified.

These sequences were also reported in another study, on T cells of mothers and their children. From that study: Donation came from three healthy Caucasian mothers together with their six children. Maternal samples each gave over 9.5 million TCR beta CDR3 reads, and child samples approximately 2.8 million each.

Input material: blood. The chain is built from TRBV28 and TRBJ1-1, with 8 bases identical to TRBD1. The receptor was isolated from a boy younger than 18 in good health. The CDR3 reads CARKGQGGDTEAFF. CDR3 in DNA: TGTGCCAGAAAAGGACAGGGTGGGGACACTGAAGCTTTCTTT.